The 15 T cell receptor beta chains reported below all come from one sample, sequenced in a study of T cell responses to AZD1222 COVID-19 vaccine. TCRdb's table, derived via immunoSEQ multiplex PCR, lists solely in-frame clones and lacks some. Of about 73,000 clones listed, roughly nine tenths were seen once; the top ten hold 1.2% to 1.5%. The starting material was peripheral blood, obtained 28 days after the second AZD1222 dose. The receptor source for this set is an adult who received the AZD1222 COVID-19 vaccine.

This chain links TRBV24-1 with TRBJ2-1; possibly TRBD1 for D (5 bases). Trimming left V 2 bases short and J 10 bases short, with 8 bases between. CDR3 size: 12 residues. CDR1 and CDR2 (germline): KGHDR, SFDVKD. This CDR3 is CATSDSSGEQFF. In nucleotides, the CDR3 is TGTGCCACCAGTGATTCTTCAGGGGAGCAGTTCTTC.

The chain couples TRBV5-1 to TRBJ2-5; no reliable D call. CDR1 SGHRS and CDR2 YFSETQ come from the germline V gene. The germline V and J ends were trimmed by 1 base and 3 bases, with 10 bases remaining between them. The CDR3 covers 14 residues. The chain's CDR3 is CASSLRLAEETQYF. DNA of the CDR3: TGCGCCAGCAGCTTGCGGTTAGCTGAAGAGACCCAGTACTTC. Combining the CDR3 with reference TRBV5-1 and TRBJ2-5 gives the whole variable domain KAGVTQTPRYLIKTRGQQVTLSCSPISGHRSVSWYQQTPGQGLQFLFEYFSETQRNKGNFPGRFSGRQFSNSRSEMNVSTLELGDSALYLCASSLRLAEETQYFGPGTRLLVL.

The chain carries TRBV5-1 and TRBJ2-2; 12 bases fit TRBD2. Germline assignment: CDR1 SGHRS and CDR2 YFSETQ. The CDR3 is 16 residues long. The V and J ends lost 0 bases and 6 bases, in that order; junction bases with no gene match: 3. Here the CDR3 reads CASSLVASGGAGELFF. The CDR3 DNA sequence: TGCGCCAGCAGCTTGGTTGCTAGCGGGGGGGCCGGGGAGCTGTTTTTT.

This clone was seen only once. The chain links TRBV7-3 to TRBJ1-2, with TRBD1 as a possible D gene (5 bases). V was trimmed by 2 bases and J by 2 bases, leaving 15 bases between them. Per the germline V gene, CDR1 is SGHTA and CDR2 is FQGTGA. CDR3 size: 16 residues. The CDR3 nucleotides are TGTGCCAGCAGCTTACTATCGCAGGGTAGCAACTATGGCTACACCTTC. Translated, it gives CASSLLSQGSNYGYTF.

The J gene is TRBJ2-7, the V gene TRBV5-1; no firm D call. The CDR3 has 14 residues. Trimming cost V 1 base and J 7 bases, with 15 bases left between them. Looked up from germline, CDR1 is SGHRS and CDR2 is YFSETQ. CDR3 residues: CASSLNTDSNEQYF. CDR3 in DNA: TGCGCCAGCAGCTTGAACACAGACTCAAATGAGCAGTACTTC.

This clone has just one count. The V gene is TRBV30, the J gene TRBJ1-1; no reliable D call. Trimming stripped 5 bases from V and 0 bases from J, with 7 bases between. CDR3 length: 12 amino acids. CDR1 and CDR2 from the germline V gene are GTSNPN and SVGIG (reference sequence). CDR3 amino acids: CAWSTVNTEAFF. DNA of the CDR3: TGTGCCTGGTCGACGGTGAACACTGAAGCTTTCTTT.

The chain recombines TRBV9 with TRBJ1-1, with D possibly being TRBD1 (5 bases). Germline assignment: CDR1 SGDLS and CDR2 YYNGEE. The CDR3 is 16 amino acids. Trimming stripped 2 bases from V and 1 base from J, with 15 bases between. CDR3 nucleotide sequence: TGTGCCAGCAGCGTCGACAGCACCAAAAAGAACACTGAAGCTTTCTTT. It specifies CASSVDSTKKNTEAFF.

The J gene is TRBJ1-1, the V gene TRBV6-5; D remains ambiguous. Germline CDR1 and CDR2: MNHEY and SVGAGI. V was cut by 2 bases and J by 1 base, with 5 bases left in between. The CDR3 is 13 residues long. CDR3: CASSYLGNTEAFF. In nucleotides, the CDR3 is TGTGCCAGCAGTTACCTTGGGAACACTGAAGCTTTCTTT.

This clone showed up just a few times. V is TRBV9 and J is TRBJ2-7; D may be TRBD1 (6 bases). V lost 0 bases and J 6 bases, leaving 16 bases between the germline ends. The CDR3 is 15 residues long. Germline CDR1 SGDLS, CDR2 YYNGEE. CDR3 in DNA: TGTGCCAGCAGCGTAGTTGGGCAGGGGCAGAGCGAGCAGTACTTC. It is translated as CASSVVGQGQSEQYF.

The chain links TRBV7-2 to TRBJ2-2; D is perhaps TRBD1 (5 bases). The V and J ends lost 0 bases and 3 bases respectively, with 14 bases between them. Germline V gene sequence: CDR1 SGHTA, CDR2 FQGNSA. This CDR3 is built from 17 residues. CDR3 region: CASSLAVDTSYTGELFF. CDR3 coding DNA: TGTGCCAGCAGCTTAGCGGTGGACACCAGTTACACCGGGGAGCTGTTTTTT.

This chain uses TRBV5-1 with TRBJ1-1; D gene unclear. This CDR3 has 13 amino acids. Per germline, CDR1 SGHRS and CDR2 YFSETQ. V lost 4 bases and J lost 4, with 11 bases in between. DNA for the CDR3: TGCGCCAGCAGCCCGAGGGCGACCACTGAAGCTTTCTTT. Its translation is CASSPRATTEAFF.

This clone has just a few counts. CDR3 amino acids: CASSGMVNTEAFF. CDR3 DNA: TGTGCCAGTAGTGGGATGGTCAACACTGAAGCTTTCTTT. The chain recombines TRBV19 with TRBJ1-1; D unclear. The CDR3 loop spans 13 amino acids. V lost 5 bases, J lost 2 bases, and 9 bases lay in between. Germline V lookup: CDR1 LNHDA, CDR2 SQIVND (reference sequence).

The V call is TRBV9, the J call TRBJ1-3; D uncertain. This CDR3 is 15 amino acids long. The ends were cut back, 0 bases at V and 4 bases at J, with 11 bases in the middle. Germline V CDR1 and CDR2: SGDLS, YYNGEE. CDR3 in DNA: TGTGCCAGCAGCGTAGAGGGAACGTACGGAAACACCATATATTTT. Protein: CASSVEGTYGNTIYF.

The chain is built from TRBV15 and TRBJ2-7; 11 nucleotides match TRBD2. This CDR3 spans 14 amino acids. V gave up 3 bases and J gave up 7 bases; unmatched junction bases: 5. CDR1 and CDR2 from the germline V gene are LNHNV and YYDKDF (reference sequence). The DNA of the CDR3 is TGTGCCACCAGCAGTAGGACTAGCGGGTGGGAGCAGTACTTC. As protein: CATSSRTSGWEQYF.

This clone was detected only a few times. This chain uses TRBV7-9 with TRBJ1-2; D not certain. V lost 1 base, J lost 5 bases, and 11 bases lay in between. This CDR3 is 14 amino acids long. The germline gives CDR1 SEHNR, CDR2 FQNEAQ (reference sequence). The CDR3 here is CASSLVGGLYGYTF. CDR3 in DNA: TGTGCCAGCAGCTTAGTTGGCGGACTGTATGGCTACACCTTC.